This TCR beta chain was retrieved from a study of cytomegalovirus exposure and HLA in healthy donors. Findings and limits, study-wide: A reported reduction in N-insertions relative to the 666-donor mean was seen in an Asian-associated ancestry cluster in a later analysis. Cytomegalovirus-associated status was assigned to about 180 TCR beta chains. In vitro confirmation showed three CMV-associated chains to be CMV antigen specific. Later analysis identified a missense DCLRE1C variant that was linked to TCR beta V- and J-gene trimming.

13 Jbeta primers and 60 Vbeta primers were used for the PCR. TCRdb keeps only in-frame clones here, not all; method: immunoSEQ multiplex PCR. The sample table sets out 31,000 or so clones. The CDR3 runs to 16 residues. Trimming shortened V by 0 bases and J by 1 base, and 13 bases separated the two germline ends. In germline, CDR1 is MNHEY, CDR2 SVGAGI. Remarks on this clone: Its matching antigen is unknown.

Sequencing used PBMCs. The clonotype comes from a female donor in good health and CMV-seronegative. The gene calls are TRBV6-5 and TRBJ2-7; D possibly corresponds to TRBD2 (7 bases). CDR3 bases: TGTGCCAGCAGTTACTCGAGGGGGGGGTGGTCCTACGAGCAGTACTTC. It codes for CASSYSRGGWSYEQYF.